These 31 T cell receptor beta chains came from one sample sequenced in a study of technical replicates of blood from several donors. Method: immunoSEQ multiplex PCR; TCRdb's copy keeps in-frame clones and lacks some. The table records around 98,000 clones, approximately 96% of them present only once. Material: T cells isolated from PBMCs. The origin of the receptors is a human donor in good health.

Points on this clone: Germline and junction disagree at one end, which may indicate a read error. CDR3: CASSEVGGAF. DNA of the CDR3: TGTGCCAGCAGTGAAGTTGGGGGCGCCTTC. The V and J genes are TRBV6-1 and TRBJ1-2; D may be TRBD1 (6 bases). CDR1 MNHNS and CDR2 SASEGT come from the germline V gene. CDR3 length: 10 amino acids.

V and J are TRBV6-6 and TRBJ2-6; D gene ambiguous. The V end was cut by 4 bases, the J end by 0 bases, with 10 bases between. The CDR3 loop spans 16 amino acids. The V gene's germline CDR1 is MNHNY and CDR2 SVGAGI (reference sequence). DNA of the CDR3: TGTGCCAGCAGTTTAGCATTGGGCTCTGGGGCCAACGTCCTGACTTTC. Translated: CASSLALGSGANVLTF.

The rearrangement joins TRBV7-9 to TRBJ1-1; 12 nucleotides agree with TRBD1. This CDR3 is 16 amino acids long. Trimming removed 5 bases from V and 10 bases from J; junction bases left unmatched: 14. In germline, CDR1 is SEHNR, CDR2 FQNEAQ (reference sequence). The CDR3 DNA reads TGTGCCAGCAGCCCCTCCCCAGGGACAGGGGGCCGAGTAGCTTTCTTT. Its protein is CASSPSPGTGGRVAFF.

The chain has TRBV11-2 and TRBJ2-7; 7 nucleotides align to TRBD2. After removal of 4 bases from V and 2 bases from J, the junction contained 5 bases not matched to a gene. The CDR3 runs to 14 residues. Germline loops: CDR1 SGHAT, CDR2 FQNNGV. The CDR3 coding sequence is TGTGCCAGCAGCTCATGGACTAGTGCCTACGAGCAGTACTTC. The encoded protein is CASSSWTSAYEQYF.

The J gene is TRBJ1-1, the V gene TRBV6-5, with 7 bases identical to TRBD1. Trimming took 3 bases from V and 2 from J; bases not matched to a gene: 6. CDR1 and CDR2 from the germline V gene are MNHEY and SVGAGI. The length of the CDR3 is 15 residues. CDR3 region: CASSYTGDHNTEAFF. As DNA, the CDR3 is TGTGCCAGCAGTTATACAGGGGATCATAACACTGAAGCTTTCTTT.

This chain connects TRBV28 to TRBJ2-2, with 8 bases lining up with TRBD2. V shed 3 bases, J shed 4 bases, and the junction held 4 bases outside the gene matches. The CDR3 has 15 amino acids. Germline CDR1 and CDR2: MDHEN and SYDVKM. CDR3 DNA sequence: TGTGCCAGCAGTTTCACCGGGACTAGCACCGGGGAGCTGTTTTTT. Protein product: CASSFTGTSTGELFF.

This chain uses TRBV19 with TRBJ1-5, with TRBD1 as a possible D gene (6 bases). CDR1 is LNHDA, CDR2 SQIVND, per germline (reference sequence). V was trimmed by 7 bases and J by 4 bases, leaving 14 bases between them. This CDR3 spans 14 amino acids. CDR3 loop: CASTDRPRNQPQHF. DNA of the CDR3: TGTGCCAGTACCGACAGGCCTCGTAATCAGCCCCAGCATTTT.

The chain is built from TRBV27 and TRBJ1-5, with 10 bases lining up with TRBD1. The CDR3 has 16 residues. In germline, CDR1 is MNHEY, CDR2 SMNVEV (reference sequence). J was trimmed by 5 bases and V by 6 bases; bases with no gene match: 10. CDR3 in DNA: TGTGCCAGCAGAAGAGACAGGGGGCGGAACGATCAGCCCCAGCATTTT. This translates into CASRRDRGRNDQPQHF.

In nucleotides, the CDR3 is TGTGCCAGTAGCCCCGGGACTGCCCCTGGCAATGAGCAGTTCTTC. Translating gives CASSPGTAPGNEQFF. The rearrangement joins TRBV19 to TRBJ2-1; TRBD2 is a possible D gene (6 bases). V lost 6 bases and J lost 6, with 18 bases in between. The germline gives CDR1 LNHDA, CDR2 SQIVND (reference sequence). This CDR3 is 15 amino acids long.

The chain links TRBV7-9 to TRBJ1-1, with unresolved D. The CDR3 is made up of 14 amino acids. Germline-derived CDR1 and CDR2 are SEHNR and FQNEAQ (reference sequence). The V and J ends lost 4 bases and 3 bases respectively, with 12 bases between them. The CDR3 region has the DNA TGTGCCAGCAGCTCCGGCAGGCCGGACACTGAAGCTTTCTTT. Residues: CASSSGRPDTEAFF.

The rearrangement links TRBV4-1 to TRBJ2-3, with 8 bases lining up with TRBD2. This CDR3 contains 17 residues. The V gene's germline CDR1 is MGHRA and CDR2 YSYEKL. Germline trimming cut 1 base from V and 3 bases from J; bases unmatched to any gene: 9. The CDR3 coding sequence is TGCGCCAGCAGCCAAGGGGTTAGCGGGGAAGTAACAGATACGCAGTATTTT. Its protein product is CASSQGVSGEVTDTQYF.

This clone is a singleton in its sample. This chain links TRBV27 with TRBJ2-7; 8 bases are a match to TRBD1. Per the germline V gene, CDR1 is MNHEY and CDR2 is SMNVEV (reference sequence). V lost 4 bases, J lost 9 bases, and 8 bases stayed unmatched. This CDR3 has 13 residues. The CDR3 here is CASSSGQGTGQYF. CDR3 in DNA: TGTGCCAGCAGTTCCGGACAGGGCACGGGGCAGTACTTC.

This rearrangement joins TRBV18 to TRBJ1-3; 10 nucleotides align to TRBD1. Germline loops: CDR1 KGHSH, CDR2 LQKENI. J was trimmed by 3 bases and V by 4 bases; bases with no gene match: 3. The length of the CDR3 is 15 residues. The DNA for the CDR3 is TGTGCCAGCTCACTCGGGACAGGGGTTGGAAACACCATATATTTT. This translates into CASSLGTGVGNTIYF.

This clone was found a few times. The V and J genes are TRBV7-2 and TRBJ1-4, with a weak D call TRBD1 (5 bases). Germline CDR1 and CDR2: SGHTA and FQGNSA. The germline V and J ends were trimmed by 3 bases and 8 bases, with 10 bases remaining between them. This CDR3 comprises 13 residues. The CDR3 sequence is CASSFRVREKLFF. The CDR3 nucleotides are TGTGCCAGCAGCTTCAGGGTGAGAGAAAAACTGTTTTTT.

The V call is TRBV4-1, the J call TRBJ1-2, with 10 bases identical to TRBD1. Germline-derived CDR1 and CDR2 are MGHRA and YSYEKL. V shed 3 bases and J 5 bases; nucleotides not matched to a gene: 6. This CDR3 spans 15 amino acids. CDR3 DNA: TGCGCCAGCAGCCATGCCGGGACAGGGGAATATGGCTACACCTTC. Its translation: CASSHAGTGEYGYTF.

The rearrangement links TRBV4-1 to TRBJ2-1; TRBD1 is a possible D gene (6 bases). V was clipped by 5 bases and J by 5 bases, with 22 bases between them. Germline lookup yields CDR1 MGHRA and CDR2 YSYEKL. The CDR3 runs 17 residues. The CDR3, as DNA: TGCGCCAGCAGCAACAAGATTGTGGTGGACAGAGACAATGAGCAGTTCTTC. This translates into CASSNKIVVDRDNEQFF.

This chain uses TRBV30 with TRBJ1-3; 8 bases match TRBD1. This CDR3 is 15 amino acids long. Germline V gives CDR1 GTSNPN, CDR2 SVGIG (reference sequence). With 1 base clipped from V and 0 bases from J, the junction kept 2 bases outside the gene matches. The CDR3: CAWSEDRASGNTIYF. In nucleotides, the CDR3 is TGTGCCTGGAGTGAGGACAGGGCCTCTGGAAACACCATATATTTT.

This chain joins TRBV27 and TRBJ2-4, with D possibly TRBD1 on 5 matching bases. Trimming removed 6 bases from V and 5 bases from J, with 14 bases in between. The CDR3 totals 14 residues. Per the germline V gene, CDR1 is MNHEY and CDR2 is SMNVEV (reference sequence). CDR3: CASSHRDSQNIQYF. The CDR3 nucleotides read TGTGCCAGCAGCCACAGAGACAGCCAAAACATTCAGTACTTC.

The chain employs TRBV7-9 and TRBJ2-1; the D gene is possibly TRBD1 (5 bases). Germline loops: CDR1 SEHNR, CDR2 FQNEAQ (reference sequence). Trimming took off 3 bases at V and 0 bases at J, with 12 bases between the two ends. This CDR3 is 16 amino acids long. CDR3 in amino acids: CASSLTARSSYNEQFF. As DNA, the CDR3 is TGTGCCAGCAGCTTGACAGCTAGGAGCTCCTACAATGAGCAGTTCTTC.

The chain joins TRBV7-6 to TRBJ2-7, with 7 nucleotides matching TRBD1. The CDR3 has 15 residues. Germline V gene sequence: CDR1 SGHVS, CDR2 FNYEAQ. The V segment lost 5 bases and the J segment 2 bases; nucleotides outside the gene matches: 9. The CDR3 region has the DNA TGTGCCAGCAGCCCCGGGACAGCATTAGCCTACGAGCAGTACTTC. Translating it yields CASSPGTALAYEQYF.

V gene TRBV5-1 combines with J gene TRBJ2-5; TRBD2 agrees at 7 bases. The trim removed 1 base at V and 2 bases at J, leaving 14 bases unmatched. This CDR3 is built from 18 residues. CDR1 is SGHRS, CDR2 YFSETQ, per germline. The CDR3 loop is CASSLSLADRPLQETQYF. The CDR3 DNA reads TGCGCCAGCAGCTTGTCCCTAGCGGACCGCCCCTTACAAGAGACCCAGTACTTC.

This chain connects TRBV4-1 to TRBJ1-1, with a tentative D call TRBD1 (6 bases). Trimming cost V 1 base and J 1 base, with 13 bases left between them. CDR3 length: 16 amino acids. Germline V gene data show CDR1 as MGHRA and CDR2 as YSYEKL. The CDR3 spells CASSQGGWTENTEAFF. CDR3 bases: TGCGCCAGCAGCCAAGGGGGATGGACAGAGAACACTGAAGCTTTCTTT.

J is TRBJ2-1 and V is TRBV6-1, with a weak D call TRBD2 (5 bases). CDR3 length: 14 amino acids. Trimming left V 8 bases short and J 0 bases short, with 11 bases between. CDR1 is MNHNS, CDR2 SASEGT, per germline. This chain's CDR3 is CASLEDRSYNEQFF. CDR3 coding DNA: TGTGCCAGCTTGGAGGACCGCTCCTACAATGAGCAGTTCTTC.

The rearrangement uses TRBV7-8 and TRBJ2-5; D gene ambiguous. V was clipped by 3 bases and J by 1 base, with 6 bases between them. Looked up from germline, CDR1 is SGHVS and CDR2 is FQNEAQ. The CDR3 has 13 residues. The CDR3 is CASSLASQETQYF. CDR3 coding DNA: TGTGCCAGCAGCTTGGCCAGCCAAGAGACCCAGTACTTC. Based on the CDR3 plus reference TRBV7-8 and TRBJ2-5, the full variable domain is GAGVSQSPRYKVAKRGQDVALRCDPISGHVSLFWYQQALGQGPEFLTYFQNEAQLDKSGLPSDRFFAERPEGSVSTLKIQRTQQEDSAVYLCASSLASQETQYFGPGTRLLVL.

This clone was counted a single time. The DNA for the CDR3 is TGTGCCAGCAGCCTCGGGGAGGAGCAGTACTTC. This sequence encodes CASSLGEEQYF. The chain is built from TRBV14 and TRBJ2-7; tentatively, D is TRBD2 (5 bases). Trimming took off 4 bases at V and 7 bases at J, with 8 bases between the two ends. The germline gives CDR1 SGHDN, CDR2 FVKESK. The length of the CDR3 is 11 residues.

The chain recombines TRBV11-2 with TRBJ1-2, with a possible D match to TRBD1 (5 bases). V shed 5 bases and J shed 6 bases, with 16 bases lying between them. The germline CDR1 and CDR2 sequences are SGHAT and FQNNGV. The CDR3 runs to 14 residues. The CDR3 DNA is TGTGCCAGCAGCGCCGAATCGACCAGGGATGGCTACACCTTC. It codes for CASSAESTRDGYTF.

The V gene is TRBV5-1, the J gene TRBJ2-1; D possibly corresponds to TRBD2 (5 bases). V was shortened by 4 bases and J by 3 bases, with 14 bases between the two germline ends. The germline V gene has CDR1 SGHRS and CDR2 YFSETQ. The CDR3 is made up of 15 amino acids. Written as DNA, the CDR3 is TGCGCCAGCAGCCAAGCGGATAAGATCTACAATGAGCAGTTCTTC. This gives the protein CASSQADKIYNEQFF.

The gene calls are TRBV28 and TRBJ1-2; 10 bases align to TRBD1. CDR1 and CDR2 from the germline V gene are MDHEN and SYDVKM. V lost 5 bases, J lost 4 bases, and 4 bases stayed unmatched. CDR3 length equals 14 residues. CDR3 in amino acids: CASSIRDRGYGYTF. DNA for the CDR3: TGTGCCAGCAGTATTCGGGACAGGGGCTATGGCTACACCTTC.

J is TRBJ1-4 and V is TRBV5-6, with D uncertain. Germline CDR1 and CDR2: SGHDT and YYEEEE. Trimming removed 3 bases at V and 0 bases at J, with 9 bases between. This CDR3 is built from 15 residues. CDR3 region: CASSWYPATNEKLFF. CDR3 DNA: TGTGCCAGCAGCTGGTATCCAGCAACTAATGAAAAACTGTTTTTT.

This clone has just a few counts. This chain uses TRBV6-5 with TRBJ1-1, with a possible D match to TRBD1 (6 bases). CDR3 length equals 11 residues. Germline CDR1 reads MNHEY; CDR2 reads SVGAGI. The V end lost 5 bases, the J end lost 10 bases, and 11 bases lay between the germline ends. CDR3 region: CASSGRGGAFF. As DNA, the CDR3 is TGTGCCAGCAGTGGAAGAGGGGGAGCTTTCTTT.

The chain carries TRBV16 and TRBJ1-2, with a tentative D call TRBD1 (5 bases). Germline V gene sequence: CDR1 KGHSY, CDR2 FQNENV. Trimming took off 2 bases at V and 3 bases at J, with 10 bases between the two ends. CDR3 length: 14 amino acids. This CDR3 reads CASSQIGEDYGYTF. CDR3 sequence (DNA): TGTGCCAGCAGCCAAATAGGGGAAGACTATGGCTACACCTTC.